The table lists the clone carrying this TCR beta chain with a count of one. The CDR3 is made up of 17 amino acids. Trimming cost V 5 bases and J 0 bases, with 17 bases left between them. Germline CDR1 is PRHDT and CDR2 is FYEKMQ (reference sequence). The data originate from a study of blood T cell repertoires in COVID-19. In assigning cohorts, the study relied on participant-reported clinical history. Donors in Cohort 3 counted as recovered after two negative PCRs, clearance, or symptom resolution. In the authors' methods: Reference gene primer amplification gave estimated nucleated cell counts. The protocol was immunoSEQ multiplex PCR, while the TCRdb copy is restricted to in-frame clones and leaves out a portion. The DNA was the basis for D and trimming; V, J and clone size are from that table. The sample lists about 260,000 clones, approximately 90% seen once, with 2% to 3% in the top ten.

Sequenced: PBMCs or T cells enriched from blood (not recorded which). This chain uses TRBV13 with TRBJ2-1; tentative D call: TRBD2 (6 bases). The TCR sequence derives from a woman younger than 35 who had recovered from COVID-19. The CDR3, as DNA: TGTGCCAGCAGCCCCCCAGAGGGACTGAGCTCCTACAATGAGCAGTTCTTC. Protein: CASSPPEGLSSYNEQFF.